The clone carrying this T cell receptor beta chain was picked up a small number of times. TCRdb's copy holds only in-frame clones and misses some; the assay was immunoSEQ multiplex PCR. The table has tens of thousands of clones, roughly 83% seen once. The sample is drawn from a study of blood T cell repertoires in COVID-19. The CDR3 covers 15 residues. Trimming took off 4 bases at V and 3 bases at J, with 17 bases between the two ends. Germline values: CDR1 SGHRS, CDR2 YFSETQ. This sequence originates from a man in his 70s with active COVID-19. The rearrangement links TRBV5-1 to TRBJ2-7, with D possibly matching TRBD1 (6 bases). Sequencing input: peripheral blood. In nucleotides, the CDR3 is TGCGCCAGCAGCCCCACCGGGACAAATTTCTACGAGCAGTACTTC. Translation: CASSPTGTNFYEQYF.